These 28 T cell receptor beta chains share one sample of origin, sequenced in a study of vaccination and CD4 T cells after COVID-19. These receptors lack a known antigen. The Oncomine TCR Beta short-read assay sequenced DNA from cultured CD4+ T cells. MiXCR, applied by TCRdb to the PCR reads, yields one record per CDR3 protein. The repertoire holds around 13,000 distinct CDR3 sequences, with around 77% as singletons. Treatment reported: roughly 10-day PBMC culture with coronavirus spike peptide pools or control peptides (ViraFEST assay). Sequencing was performed on CD4+ T cells from blood, cultured in vitro. The receptor source for this set is a human donor who had recovered from COVID-19.

V gene TRBV5-5 combines with J gene TRBJ2-1; TRBD2 matches 11 bases. The V segment lost 0 bases and the J segment 5 bases; nucleotides outside the gene matches: 7. Germline V lookup: CDR1 SGHKS, CDR2 YYEKEE (reference sequence). The CDR3 consists of 17 residues. CDR3 amino acids: CASSLVGASGRNNEQFF. The CDR3 DNA sequence: TGTGCCAGCAGCTTGGTTGGGGCTAGCGGGAGGAACAATGAGCAGTTCTTC.

The chain carries TRBV6-1 and TRBJ1-2, with 8 bases fitting TRBD1. This CDR3 region has 14 residues. The V gene end was trimmed by 6 bases and the J gene end by 8 bases; junction bases not matched to a gene: 11. CDR1 is MNHNS and CDR2 is SASEGT in the germline V gene. CDR3 DNA: TGTGCCAGCAGCGACGGACAGGGACGATGGGGCTACACCTTC. Translating gives CASSDGQGRWGYTF.

This sequence joins TRBV2 and TRBJ2-7; D possibly corresponds to TRBD1 (6 bases). The germline V and J ends were trimmed by 6 bases and 3 bases, with 15 bases remaining between them. Looked up from germline, CDR1 is SNHLY and CDR2 is FYNNEI. The CDR3 is 14 residues long. DNA for the CDR3: TGTGCCAGCAGCGCCAAACAGGGCGTCTACGAGCAGTACTTC. This translates into CASSAKQGVYEQYF.

The chain couples TRBV12-3 or TRBV12-4 to TRBJ1-4; weak D call: TRBD1 (5 bases). The CDR3 covers 15 residues. The V gene lost 5 bases and the J gene lost 6 bases, with 16 bases spanning the gap. The DNA of the CDR3 is TGTGCCAGCAGTCCCAAGGGAGGGGTGTATGAAAAACTGTTTTTT. This codes for CASSPKGGVYEKLFF.

By share, this clonotype counts as large. CDR3 residues: CASSSYRGDYTF. The CDR3 nucleotides are TGTGCCAGCAGCTCCTATAGGGGGGACTACACCTTC. This chain links TRBV7-2 with TRBJ1-2; tentative D call: TRBD1 (6 bases). The germline V and J ends were trimmed by 4 bases and 10 bases, with 13 bases remaining between them. The CDR3 length is 12 residues. Germline lookup yields CDR1 SGHTA and CDR2 FQGNSA.

The V and J genes are TRBV28 and TRBJ1-2, with D perhaps TRBD1 (6 bases). Germline V gene lookup returns CDR1 MDHEN and CDR2 SYDVKM. This CDR3 contains 14 residues. Between the trimmed V and J ends, which lost 6 bases and 4 bases, there was a span of 15 bases. The CDR3: CASSLDRVSYGYTF. The CDR3 nucleotides are TGTGCCAGCAGCCTGGACAGAGTCTCCTATGGCTACACCTTC.

This clonotype was seen a single time. The chain employs TRBV20-1 and TRBJ2-7, with 11 bases fitting TRBD2. In germline, CDR1 is DFQATT, CDR2 SNEGSKA (reference sequence). Trimming cost V 6 bases and J 5 bases; bases outside gene matches: 12. This CDR3 contains 15 residues. The CDR3 loop reads CSADVAGGPLHEQYF. CDR3 DNA sequence: TGCAGTGCAGACGTAGCGGGAGGGCCTCTACACGAGCAGTACTTC.

V usage is TRBV9 and J usage is TRBJ1-5, with a weak D call TRBD1 (6 bases). The V end lost 6 bases, the J end lost 7 bases, and 14 bases lay between the germline ends. Germline lookup yields CDR1 SGDLS and CDR2 YYNGEE. This CDR3 region has 13 residues. Written as DNA, the CDR3 is TGTGCCAGCAACCAGGGGTATGGCCAGCCCCAGCATTTT. It codes for CASNQGYGQPQHF.

The chain is built from TRBV28 and TRBJ1-5; D is unclear. From germline, CDR1 is MDHEN and CDR2 SYDVKM. Trimming took 2 bases from V and 7 from J, leaving 9 bases between them. This CDR3 is built from 13 residues. The CDR3 DNA reads TGTGCCAGCAGTTTAGTCAGTCTGCAGCCCCAGCATTTT. Its protein product is CASSLVSLQPQHF.

The chain combines TRBV27 with TRBJ2-7; 7 positions agree with TRBD1. Germline CDR1 and CDR2: MNHEY and SMNVEV (reference sequence). This CDR3 contains 14 residues. Losses at the gene ends were 7 bases for V and 3 bases for J; bases not matched to a gene: 9. The DNA for the CDR3 is TGTGCCAGCACCCCGACAGGGCTTAACTACGAGCAGTACTTC. This encodes CASTPTGLNYEQYF.

The chain has TRBV28 and TRBJ2-5, with 10 positions matching TRBD2. Germline loops: CDR1 MDHEN, CDR2 SYDVKM. Unmatched junction bases numbered 15, after V lost 4 bases and J lost 13 bases. There are 15 residues in the CDR3. CDR3 loop: CASSSGGSGRAGGYF. The CDR3 nucleotides read TGTGCCAGCAGTTCGGGAGGGAGCGGGAGGGCCGGTGGGTACTTC.

This clonotype was counted between two and nine times. This rearrangement joins TRBV6-2 or TRBV6-3 to TRBJ1-2; TRBD1 aligns across 7 bases. The germline CDR1 and CDR2 sequences are MNHEY and SVGEGT. V gave up 5 bases and J gave up 4 bases; unmatched junction bases: 7. The CDR3 spans 14 residues. The CDR3 region is CASSPGQDPYGYTF. The CDR3 DNA reads as TGTGCCAGCAGTCCAGGACAGGACCCCTATGGCTACACCTTC.

V usage is TRBV27 and J usage is TRBJ1-6, with TRBD1 matching 10 bases. V gave up 4 bases and J gave up 3 bases; unmatched junction bases: 3. Looked up from germline, CDR1 is MNHEY and CDR2 is SMNVEV (reference sequence). This CDR3 spans 16 amino acids. The CDR3 is CASSSTGGLYNSPLHF. CDR3 DNA: TGTGCCAGCAGTTCGACAGGGGGCCTCTATAATTCACCCCTCCACTTT.

This clonotype was detected a few times. The genes are TRBV28 and TRBJ1-2; 7 bases map to TRBD1. The CDR3 consists of 15 residues. J lost 4 bases, V lost 2 bases, and 7 bases had no gene match. Germline-derived CDR1 and CDR2 are MDHEN and SYDVKM. CDR3 bases: TGTGCCAGCAGTTTAACAGGGGTAGCTGGCTATGGCTACACCTTC. Encoded protein: CASSLTGVAGYGYTF.

The chain is built from TRBV19 and TRBJ1-5; no firm D call. Germline CDR1 and CDR2: LNHDA and SQIVND (reference sequence). Trimming took 7 bases from V and 5 from J, leaving 18 bases between them. This CDR3 contains 15 residues. The CDR3 DNA reads as TGTGCCAGTACCCCGGACCCTTCCCCCCATCAGCCCCAGCATTTT. Protein product: CASTPDPSPHQPQHF.

The chain has TRBV19 and TRBJ1-5, with 8 nucleotides matching TRBD1. The CDR3 extends over 15 amino acids. Germline CDR1 and CDR2: LNHDA and SQIVND (reference sequence). The V gene end was trimmed by 3 bases and the J gene end by 3 bases; junction bases not matched to a gene: 4. The CDR3 sequence: CASSIRQGTNQPQHF. In DNA form, the CDR3 reads TGTGCCAGTAGTATCCGACAGGGGACCAATCAGCCCCAGCATTTT. The whole variable domain, remainder taken from reference TRBV19 and TRBJ1-5, is DGGITQSPKYLFRKEGQNVTLSCEQNLNHDAMYWYRQDPGQGLRLIYYSQIVNDFQKGDIAEGYSVSREKKESFPLTVTSAQKNPTAFYLCASSIRQGTNQPQHFGDGTRLSIL.

This clonotype was seen a single time. This sequence joins TRBV7-2 and TRBJ1-1; D ambiguous. The V gene lost 5 bases and the J gene lost 1 base, with 14 bases spanning the gap. This CDR3 has 15 residues. Germline assignment: CDR1 SGHTA and CDR2 FQGNSA. The chain's CDR3 is CASSQVRGWNTEAFF. The CDR3, as DNA: TGTGCCAGCAGCCAAGTGAGAGGGTGGAACACTGAAGCTTTCTTT.

V gene TRBV7-6 combines with J gene TRBJ1-1, with 11 bases matching TRBD1. With 1 base clipped from V and 4 bases from J, the junction kept 5 bases outside the gene matches. The CDR3 sequence is 16 residues long. The germline V gene has CDR1 SGHVS and CDR2 FNYEAQ. The CDR3 region is CASSLVGQGAPTEAFF. The DNA for the CDR3 is TGTGCCAGCAGCTTAGTTGGACAGGGGGCTCCCACTGAAGCTTTCTTT.

This clonotype was found a few times. V gene TRBV20-1 combines with J gene TRBJ1-5, with D possibly being TRBD1 (5 bases). Trimming removed 0 bases from V and 0 bases from J, with 15 bases in between. Per germline, CDR1 DFQATT and CDR2 SNEGSKA (reference sequence). The CDR3 runs 17 residues. DNA for the CDR3: TGCAGTGCTAGAGATATACAGGTCCCTTATAGCAATCAGCCCCAGCATTTT. It translates to CSARDIQVPYSNQPQHF.

The rearrangement joins TRBV30 to TRBJ1-1; D is uncertain. V lost 5 bases, J lost 4 bases, and 5 bases lay in between. Germline-derived CDR1 and CDR2 are GTSNPN and SVGIG (reference sequence). This CDR3 comprises 10 residues. CDR3 coding DNA: TGTGCCTGGGGGTCCACTGAAGCTTTCTTT. This sequence encodes CAWGSTEAFF. The variable domain in full, with the rest retrieved from reference TRBV30 and TRBJ1-1, is SQTIHQWPATLVQPVGSPLSLECTVEGTSNPNLYWYRQAAGRGLQLLFYSVGIGQISSEVPQNLSASRPQDRQFILSSKKLLLSDSGFYLCAWGSTEAFFGQGTRLTVV.

The rearrangement uses TRBV15 and TRBJ1-2; maybe TRBD1 (6 bases). Trimming took off 0 bases at V and 8 bases at J, with 10 bases between the two ends. CDR1 and CDR2 (germline): LNHNV, YYDKDF (reference sequence). This CDR3 has 13 amino acids. The CDR3 reads CATSRERRGGYTF. CDR3 in DNA: TGTGCCACCAGCAGAGAACGCAGGGGAGGCTACACCTTC.

The chain links TRBV18 to TRBJ1-3, with D uncertain. V lost 0 bases and J lost 0, with 9 bases in between. Per the germline V gene, CDR1 is KGHSH and CDR2 is LQKENI. The CDR3 contains 16 residues. CDR3 DNA: TGTGCCAGCTCACCACCATCCGGAGACTCTGGAAACACCATATATTTT. This encodes CASSPPSGDSGNTIYF.

V and J are TRBV6-1 and TRBJ2-5, with 8 nucleotides matching TRBD1. The trim removed 4 bases at V and 7 bases at J, leaving 14 bases unmatched. The germline V gene encodes CDR1 MNHNS and CDR2 SASEGT. The CDR3 extends over 16 amino acids. Written as DNA, the CDR3 is TGTGCCAGCAGTGCAACAGGGGGAACCCCCTTGTCGACCCAGTACTTC. As protein: CASSATGGTPLSTQYF.

The table lists this clonotype with a few counts. V and J are TRBV20-1 and TRBJ2-2; possibly TRBD1 or TRBD2 for D (5 bases each). V lost 0 bases, J lost 4 bases, and 18 bases lay in between. The V gene's germline CDR1 is DFQATT and CDR2 SNEGSKA (reference sequence). The CDR3 is made up of 17 amino acids. Written as DNA, the CDR3 is TGCAGTGCTAGAGATACGTTGTGGGGCGCGGGCACCGGGGAGCTGTTTTTT. Residues: CSARDTLWGAGTGELFF.

The V call is TRBV6-5, the J call TRBJ2-2, with unresolved D. V was pared by 4 bases and J by 6 bases, with 6 bases between. Germline values: CDR1 MNHEY, CDR2 SVGAGI. There are 12 residues in the CDR3. CDR3 sequence (DNA): TGTGCCAGCAGTTCCTCCCCCGGGGAGCTGTTTTTT. This sequence encodes CASSSSPGELFF.

The rearrangement links TRBV6-1 to TRBJ2-7; TRBD1 aligns across 7 bases. The germline V gene has CDR1 MNHNS and CDR2 SASEGT. Trimming took 6 bases from V and 7 from J; bases not matched to a gene: 27. This CDR3 contains 19 residues. This CDR3 is CASSSRTGPVSVGGEEQYF. As DNA, the CDR3 is TGTGCCAGCAGCTCGAGGACAGGTCCGGTCAGCGTCGGTGGGGAAGAGCAGTACTTC.

This sequence joins TRBV11-1 and TRBJ2-3; either TRBD1 or TRBD2 may fit D (5 bases each). The CDR3 has 14 residues. The germline V and J ends were trimmed by 7 bases and 2 bases, with 13 bases remaining between them. Germline values: CDR1 SGHAT, CDR2 FQDESV (reference sequence). CDR3 loop: CASNPGRPTDTQYF. Written as DNA, the CDR3 is TGTGCCAGCAACCCGGGACGCCCCACAGATACGCAGTATTTT.

V and J are TRBV7-2 and TRBJ1-5; D call uncertain. This CDR3 has 15 residues. The V and J ends lost 1 base and 0 bases respectively, with 7 bases between them. CDR1 is SGHTA, CDR2 FQGNSA, per germline. The CDR3 is CASSLGLRSNQPQHF. In DNA form, the CDR3 reads TGTGCCAGCAGCTTAGGGCTCCGTAGCAATCAGCCCCAGCATTTT.